Listed below are T cell receptor beta chains from one sample, sequenced in a study of T cell changes during pregnancy in multiple sclerosis. Libraries were prepared by immunoSEQ multiplex PCR; TCRdb keeps only in-frame clonotypes and omits some of them. The sample has 45,000 to 65,000 clones; around 90% are singletons. The sequenced sample was CD4+ T cells from peripheral blood mononuclear cells, obtained in the second trimester of pregnancy. The receptors originated from a female donor with multiple sclerosis, enrolled in a pregnancy study. Both conserved end residues are part of each CDR3. A D gene is named only where the DNA matches it firmly.

J	D	V	CDR3
TRBJ2-1	TRBD2	TRBV6-1	CASSAGTSGNNEQFF
TRBJ2-2	TRBD1	TRBV5-5	CASNMDRVKNTGELFF
TRBJ2-2	TRBD2	TRBV9	CASSPRGGLGTGELFF
TRBJ1-1	.	TRBV6-1	CASSESNSYTEAFF
TRBJ2-7	.	TRBV6-1	CASSVVGGYEQYF
TRBJ2-1	.	TRBV5-4	CASSLGSQGSYNEQFF
TRBJ1-1	.	TRBV7-2	CASSLAPNTEAFF
TRBJ2-7	.	TRBV5-5	CASSQAQNLNSYEQYF
TRBJ2-3	TRBD2	TRBV7-8	CASSLRVSGGAETDTQYF
TRBJ2-5	.	TRBV6-1	CASSRDRGFGETQYF
TRBJ1-2	.	TRBV25-1	CASSAGGTPYGYTF
TRBJ2-1	.	TRBV5-1	CASSPGGREQFF
TRBJ2-2	TRBD1	TRBV4-1	CASSQARLGTGSNGELFF
TRBJ2-5	TRBD2	TRBV5-1	CASSMTSVETQYF
TRBJ2-1	TRBD1	TRBV15	CATSETGGWDEQFF
TRBJ2-5	.	TRBV27	CASSFGGLGETQYF
TRBJ2-5	.	TRBV6-1	CASSEESGGQATQYF
TRBJ1-3	TRBD1	TRBV6-5	CASRGQGNRNTIYF
TRBJ2-3	.	TRBV10-3	CAISSSGLSTDTQYF
TRBJ1-1	TRBD1	TRBV7-6	CASSRTGQEAFF
TRBJ1-2	TRBD1	TRBV6-6	CASISTTGTGMGYTF
TRBJ1-5	.	TRBV28	CAAGENQPQHF
TRBJ2-7	.	TRBV19	CASSIGGSTYEQYF
TRBJ2-5	TRBD1	TRBV5-6	CASSLGQGGETQYF
TRBJ2-1	.	TRBV2	CASSDRSLVYNEQFF
TRBJ1-1	TRBD1	TRBV19	CASSLQGATEAFF
TRBJ1-5	TRBD1	TRBV19	CASTRETGYSNQPQHF
TRBJ1-3	TRBD1	TRBV18	CASSPDRGKQNTIYF
TRBJ2-2	.	TRBV5-6	CASSLSHRTPRLTGELFF
TRBJ2-7	TRBD1	TRBV2	CASRAPGQGPYEQYF
TRBJ1-3	.	TRBV19	CASSMDRWNTIYF
TRBJ1-2	TRBD1	TRBV18	CASSPPLDRALVLGYTF
TRBJ2-7	.	TRBV30	CAWSAGTSYEQYF
TRBJ2-7	TRBD1	TRBV6-6	CASSYAGGPAYEQYF
TRBJ2-1	.	TRBV18	CASSSGGLYNEQFF
TRBJ1-1	.	TRBV6-1	CASSITQGIYTEAFF
TRBJ2-5	TRBD2	TRBV6-1	CASNGLAGGLGTQYF
TRBJ1-1	TRBD1	TRBV27	CASSFVSGGNTEAFF
TRBJ2-2	.	TRBV19	CASNEPGGPNTGELFF
TRBJ2-2	.	TRBV5-5	CASSPSGLQNTGELFF
TRBJ2-3	TRBD2	TRBV7-2	CASSLKAGITDTQYF
TRBJ2-1	.	TRBV5-4	CASSLRLRPDNEQFF
TRBJ1-4	TRBD1	TRBV19	CASSPRQGEKLFF
TRBJ1-1	.	TRBV5-1	CASSNQGTNTEAFF
TRBJ2-2	TRBD1	TRBV5-1	CASSLDPDRDLAGELFF
TRBJ1-2	TRBD1	TRBV6-5	CASSYPVGQGYYGYTF
TRBJ2-7	TRBD2	TRBV5-1	CASSLAVAGVEEQYF
TRBJ1-1	.	TRBV2	CASTIAEGNTEAFF